This T cell receptor (beta chain) was identified in a study of T cell responses to AZD1222 COVID-19 vaccine. Profiled with immunoSEQ multiplex PCR; TCRdb holds only in-frame clones, not every one. The sample has 100,000 to 130,000 clones, around 90% seen once. As concerns this clone: Its target is unknown.

Study results and limitations: Most donors were white British, females outnumbered males, and clonal diversity was possibly underestimated. At baseline, just five to seven AZD1222 recipients tested seropositive. Reportedly, nearly half of unique spike TCRs recognized epitopes outside B.1.351/B.1.1.7 mutations. Researchers took repertoire samples only after the peak T cell response had come.

Trimming pared 6 bases from V and 1 base from J, leaving 5 bases between. Germline CDR1 is MNHEY and CDR2 is SMNVEV (reference sequence). The CDR3 runs 12 residues. This material consisted of peripheral blood, taken on day 0 of AZD1222 vaccination. J is TRBJ2-3 and V is TRBV27; D is unresolved. The clonotype comes from an adult in good health. This CDR3 reads CASSYRTDTQYF. In DNA, the CDR3 is TGTGCCAGCAGCTATCGCACAGATACGCAGTATTTT.